The 29 T cell receptor beta chains below come from one sample, sequenced in a study of glioma-infiltrating T cells after dendritic cell vaccination. Some clones are missing from TCRdb's copy, which holds only in-frame ones; the method was immunoSEQ multiplex PCR. The repertoire has more than 75,000 clones, around 83% of them found once; the top ten carry under 8%. The time point here: after dendritic cell vaccination, including at tumor progression/relapse. This specimen was blood, taken after dendritic cell vaccination. Receptor source: a human donor with glioblastoma.

The chain couples TRBV5-5 to TRBJ1-2; TRBD1 is a possible D gene (5 bases). CDR3 length equals 14 residues. The V end lost 3 bases, the J end lost 8 bases, and 17 bases lay between the germline ends. The germline CDR1 and CDR2 sequences are SGHKS and YYEKEE (reference sequence). As DNA, the CDR3 is TGTGCCAGCAGCTCTCAAGAAGGGGTCTGGGGCTACACCTTC. Translated, it gives CASSSQEGVWGYTF. Filled out from reference TRBV5-5 and TRBJ1-2, the complete variable domain reads DAGVTQSPTHLIKTRGQQVTLRCSPISGHKSVSWYQQVLGQGPQFIFQYYEKEERGRGNFPDRFSARQFPNYSSELNVNALLLGDSALYLCASSSQEGVWGYTFGSGTRLTVV.

This chain connects TRBV5-1 to TRBJ2-5; 9 bases are a match to TRBD2. The end of the DNA fits TRBJ2-7 better, so the J call may be wrong. Germline V gives CDR1 SGHRS, CDR2 YFSETQ. The CDR3 is 15 amino acids. The CDR3 region has the DNA TGCGCCAGCAGCTTGGTGGTAGCGGGGGCCTACGAGCAGTACTTC. Residues: CASSLVVAGAYEQYF.

This sequence joins TRBV7-8 and TRBJ2-5; 11 bases line up with TRBD2. V shed 5 bases, J shed 3 bases, and the junction held 8 bases outside the gene matches. In germline, CDR1 is SGHVS, CDR2 FQNEAQ. The CDR3 runs 16 residues. The CDR3 DNA is TGTGCCAGCAGCCATGGGACTAGCGGAAACGAAGAGACCCAGTACTTC. Translated: CASSHGTSGNEETQYF.

The chain combines TRBV7-2 with TRBJ1-2, with 8 bases identical to TRBD1. This CDR3 is 14 amino acids long. With 7 bases clipped from V and 4 bases from J, the junction kept 8 bases outside the gene matches. Germline CDR1 reads SGHTA; CDR2 reads FQGNSA. The DNA of the CDR3 is TGTGCCAGCAACCCCCAGGGGGCGTCCTATGGCTACACCTTC. Translated, it gives CASNPQGASYGYTF. Based on the CDR3 plus reference TRBV7-2 and TRBJ1-2, the full variable domain is GAGVSQSPSNKVTEKGKDVELRCDPISGHTALYWYRQSLGQGLEFLIYFQGNSAPDKSGLPSDRFSAERTGGSVSTLTIQRTQQEDSAVYLCASNPQGASYGYTFGSGTRLTVV.

The CDR3 DNA reads as TGTGCCTGGAACCGGGGACAGGCGAACACTGAAGCTTTCTTT. Amino acid sequence: CAWNRGQANTEAFF. The chain has TRBV30 and TRBJ1-1, with 8 bases that match TRBD1. The length of the CDR3 is 14 residues. Germline CDR1 reads GTSNPN; CDR2 reads SVGIG (reference sequence). Unmatched junction bases numbered 5, after V lost 4 bases and J lost 1 base.

The V and J genes are TRBV6-5 and TRBJ1-5, with D hard to call. This CDR3 region has 13 residues. The V end lost 7 bases, the J end lost 0 bases, and 7 bases lay between the germline ends. Germline V gene lookup returns CDR1 MNHEY and CDR2 SVGAGI. The CDR3 DNA reads as TGTGCCAGCAAACAGTATAGCAATCAGCCCCAGCATTTT. This encodes CASKQYSNQPQHF.

The rearrangement uses TRBV12-5 and TRBJ2-7; unclear D gene. The CDR3 is 15 residues long. V dropped 6 bases and J dropped 0 bases, with 15 bases sitting between them. Germline CDR1 and CDR2: LGHNT and FRNRAP. The CDR3 DNA sequence: TGTGCTAGTGGGCGCGACTCCCTCGGCTCCTACGAGCAGTACTTC. This encodes CASGRDSLGSYEQYF.

This chain joins TRBV4-3 and TRBJ1-1, with 7 bases that match TRBD1. Trimming at V came to 1 base and at J to 4 bases, leaving 6 bases not matched to a gene. The length of the CDR3 is 15 residues. Germline CDR1 is LGHNA and CDR2 is YSLEER. CDR3 protein: CASSQGSTGLTEAFF. Here the CDR3 DNA reads TGCGCCAGCAGCCAAGGCTCGACAGGGCTCACTGAAGCTTTCTTT.

CDR3 residues: CASSPRGQSYNTEAFF. The DNA for the CDR3 is TGTGCCAGCTCACCACGGGGACAGAGCTATAACACTGAAGCTTTCTTT. The V gene is TRBV18, the J gene TRBJ1-1, with 7 bases identical to TRBD1. CDR1 and CDR2 from the germline V gene are KGHSH and LQKENI. The CDR3 sequence is 16 residues long. V lost 1 base and J lost 2; bases outside the gene matches: 7.

This clone was recorded a few times. The genes are TRBV7-2 and TRBJ2-1, with 9 bases lining up with TRBD1. CDR3 length: 15 amino acids. The germline V gene has CDR1 SGHTA and CDR2 FQGNSA. The V segment lost 1 base and the J segment 6 bases; nucleotides outside the gene matches: 4. The CDR3 DNA is TGTGCCAGCAGCTTAGATGGGACAGGGACCAATGAGCAGTTCTTC. Translating it yields CASSLDGTGTNEQFF.

The genes are TRBV6-5 and TRBJ1-6, with 11 bases fitting TRBD1. J lost 11 bases, V lost 7 bases, and 7 bases had no gene match. CDR1 MNHEY and CDR2 SVGAGI come from the germline V gene. The CDR3 is 14 amino acids. The DNA of the CDR3 is TGTGCCAGCAACGCCGGGACAGGGGGGACACCCCTCCACTTT. Protein: CASNAGTGGTPLHF.

This clone was seen a single time. The genes are TRBV5-1 and TRBJ2-7; weak D call: TRBD1 (6 bases). V lost 4 bases to trimming and J lost 4 bases, with 15 bases between them. From germline, CDR1 is SGHRS and CDR2 YFSETQ. The CDR3 spans 14 residues. The CDR3 DNA reads TGCGCCAGCAGCCCTTTGACAGGTCCTTACGAGCAGTACTTC. Protein: CASSPLTGPYEQYF.

This rearrangement joins TRBV6-1 to TRBJ2-3; 10 bases map to TRBD2. V lost 6 bases and J lost 5; bases outside the gene matches: 2. Germline loops: CDR1 MNHNS, CDR2 SASEGT. CDR3 length equals 13 residues. The CDR3 loop is CASRVAGGDTQYF. CDR3 coding DNA: TGTGCCAGCAGGGTAGCGGGGGGAGATACGCAGTATTTT.

This chain connects TRBV6-6 to TRBJ2-7; D might be TRBD2 (5 bases). This CDR3 comprises 13 residues. In germline, CDR1 is MNHNY, CDR2 SVGAGI (reference sequence). V lost 0 bases, J lost 4 bases, and 7 bases lay in between. The CDR3 is CASSYSRGYEQYF. CDR3 nucleotide sequence: TGTGCCAGCAGTTACTCTCGGGGTTACGAGCAGTACTTC.

This rearrangement joins TRBV5-1 to TRBJ2-3; 8 bases are a match to TRBD1. The CDR3 has 16 residues. The V gene end was trimmed by 0 bases and the J gene end by 5 bases; junction bases not matched to a gene: 8. Per germline, CDR1 SGHRS and CDR2 YFSETQ. The CDR3 coding sequence is TGCGCCAGCAGCTTGGTCCCTCTGACAGGGGTAGATACGCAGTATTTT. Protein sequence: CASSLVPLTGVDTQYF.

The CDR3 protein is CASRQGTSGGYTF. As DNA, the CDR3 is TGCGCCAGCAGACAGGGGACTTCGGGTGGCTACACCTTC. The chain joins TRBV5-1 to TRBJ1-2; 7 bases are a match to TRBD1. Trimming removed 5 bases from V and 7 bases from J; junction bases left unmatched: 8. Germline lookup yields CDR1 SGHRS and CDR2 YFSETQ. The length of the CDR3 is 13 residues. Combining the CDR3 with reference TRBV5-1 and TRBJ1-2 gives the whole variable domain KAGVTQTPRYLIKTRGQQVTLSCSPISGHRSVSWYQQTPGQGLQFLFEYFSETQRNKGNFPGRFSGRQFSNSRSEMNVSTLELGDSALYLCASRQGTSGGYTFGSGTRLTVV.

The table lists this clone with a few counts. The chain joins TRBV2 to TRBJ2-1, with D possibly matching TRBD1 (6 bases). Germline CDR1 SNHLY, CDR2 FYNNEI. Trimming took 8 bases from V and 10 from J, leaving 21 bases between them. The length of the CDR3 is 14 residues. The CDR3 protein is CASPVTGGINEQFF. In DNA, the CDR3 is TGTGCCAGCCCTGTGACAGGAGGAATCAACGAGCAGTTCTTC.

This clone was seen once. The chain employs TRBV6-1 and TRBJ2-5, with D possibly being TRBD1 (6 bases). Gene TRBJ2-7 matches the end of the DNA better, so the J call may be wrong. Germline assignment: CDR1 MNHNS and CDR2 SASEGT. The CDR3 is 14 amino acids. CDR3 residues: CASNREDRDYEQYF. CDR3 sequence (DNA): TGTGCCAGTAATAGAGAGGACAGAGACTACGAGCAGTACTTC.

The chain uses TRBV12-5 and TRBJ2-5; the D is unclear. The CDR3 has 15 amino acids. Per the germline V gene, CDR1 is LGHNT and CDR2 is FRNRAP. V was pared by 4 bases and J by 2 bases, with 14 bases between. The CDR3 here is CASGYRSLGQETQYF. The CDR3 coding sequence is TGTGCTAGTGGTTACCGATCCCTAGGACAAGAGACCCAGTACTTC.

This clone was counted a single time. CDR3: CASSPMGSAGALETQYF. CDR3 nucleotide sequence: TGTGCCAGCAGTCCCATGGGATCGGCGGGGGCCCTAGAGACCCAGTACTTC. The gene calls are TRBV25-1 and TRBJ2-5, with a weak D call TRBD2 (7 bases). Looked up from germline, CDR1 is MGHDK and CDR2 is SYGVNS. The CDR3 runs 17 residues. The V gene lost 5 bases and the J gene lost 4 bases, with 23 bases spanning the gap.

The chain recombines TRBV25-1 with TRBJ1-2, with D perhaps TRBD1 (6 bases). This CDR3 contains 16 residues. The germline CDR1 and CDR2 sequences are MGHDK and SYGVNS. The germline V and J ends were trimmed by 5 bases and 0 bases, with 16 bases remaining between them. CDR3 residues: CASSPPRGTANYGYTF. The CDR3 DNA reads as TGTGCCAGCAGTCCCCCCAGGGGCACAGCTAACTATGGCTACACCTTC.

The V call is TRBV5-1, the J call TRBJ2-2, with 9 bases matching TRBD1. This CDR3 has 16 residues. Germline trimming cut 4 bases from V and 2 bases from J; bases unmatched to any gene: 6. Germline lookup yields CDR1 SGHRS and CDR2 YFSETQ. The CDR3 protein is CASSTRTGVNTGELFF. The CDR3 bases are TGCGCCAGCAGCACCCGGACAGGGGTCAACACCGGGGAGCTGTTTTTT.

The chain couples TRBV5-3 to TRBJ2-7; possible D gene TRBD2, 5 bases. TRBV5-3 is annotated as an ORF whose role is uncertain. V dropped 4 bases and J dropped 0 bases, with 14 bases sitting between them. This CDR3 has 15 amino acids. CDR3 sequence: CARSRREPPSYEQYF. CDR3 DNA: TGTGCCAGAAGCCGTCGGGAACCACCCTCCTACGAGCAGTACTTC.

CDR3 in DNA: TGTGCCAGCAGCGTAGAGGCGGGGGCTCCCACAGATACGCAGTATTTT. Its translation: CASSVEAGAPTDTQYF. The chain couples TRBV9 to TRBJ2-3, with a possible D match to TRBD2 (7 bases). This CDR3 contains 16 residues. The V end was cut by 0 bases, the J end by 2 bases, with 13 bases between. Germline CDR1 is SGDLS and CDR2 is YYNGEE.

The chain is built from TRBV5-1 and TRBJ2-3; perhaps TRBD2 as D (6 bases). The germline V gene encodes CDR1 SGHRS and CDR2 YFSETQ. The V and J ends lost 0 bases and 5 bases respectively, with 13 bases between them. The CDR3 sequence is 15 residues long. DNA for the CDR3: TGCGCCAGCAGCTTGGAAGGAGGGCGTGGAGATACGCAGTATTTT. Translated: CASSLEGGRGDTQYF.

CDR3: CASSERLAGETQYF. CDR3 sequence (DNA): TGTGCCAGCAGTGAAAGGCTAGCGGGGGAGACCCAGTACTTC. The chain carries TRBV6-1 and TRBJ2-5; 9 positions agree with TRBD2. Germline CDR1 MNHNS, CDR2 SASEGT. The CDR3 covers 14 residues. V lost 2 bases, J lost 5 bases, and 3 bases stayed unmatched.

This chain joins TRBV6-5 and TRBJ2-5, with D perhaps TRBD1 (7 bases). This CDR3 comprises 14 residues. Germline CDR1 reads MNHEY; CDR2 reads SVGAGI. The V and J ends lost 2 bases and 3 bases respectively, with 10 bases between them. The CDR3 sequence: CASSYTGEEETQYF. The CDR3 DNA is TGTGCCAGCAGTTACACAGGGGAGGAAGAGACCCAGTACTTC.

This clone has a single count. The chain is built from TRBV7-7 and TRBJ2-7; no clear D gene. This CDR3 comprises 14 residues. Trimming left V 4 bases short and J 1 base short, with 11 bases between. From germline, CDR1 is SSHAT and CDR2 FNYEAQ (reference sequence). The CDR3 here is CASSSSTESYEQYF. For the CDR3, the DNA is TGTGCCAGCAGCTCGTCGACGGAGTCCTACGAGCAGTACTTC.

The rearrangement joins TRBV5-4 to TRBJ2-3; TRBD2 aligns across 14 bases. The CDR3 is made up of 16 amino acids. The V and J ends lost 4 bases and 5 bases, in that order; junction bases with no gene match: 6. Germline V gives CDR1 SGHNT, CDR2 YYREEE (reference sequence). This CDR3 is CASSTRLAGGGDTQYF. The DNA for the CDR3 is TGTGCCAGCAGCACTAGACTAGCGGGGGGGGGAGATACGCAGTATTTT. The complete variable domain, with remaining parts taken from reference TRBV5-4 and TRBJ2-3, reads ETGVTQSPTHLIKTRGQQVTLRCSSQSGHNTVSWYQQALGQGPQFIFQYYREEENGRGNFPPRFSGLQFPNYSSELNVNALELDDSALYLCASSTRLAGGGDTQYFGPGTRLTVL.